This T cell receptor beta chain was captured by sequencing in a study of blood T cell repertoires in COVID-19. Study overall: Samples taken during acute and convalescent COVID-19 were collected in the United States, Italy and Spain. PBMCs, B-cell-depleted T cells, or T cells provided the cDNA or gDNA that made up the material.

The CDR3 runs to 14 residues. The V gene lost 10 bases and the J gene lost 0 bases, with 15 bases spanning the gap. Germline CDR1 is MDHEN and CDR2 is SYDVKM. The authors' processing: Amplification of reference gene primers provided the estimated nucleated cell counts. Data came from immunoSEQ multiplex PCR; TCRdb stores just in-frame clones and leaves some out. That table supplies the V and J calls and clone size; D and trimming were determined from the DNA. In the table there are around 140,000 clones, about 86% of which are singletons. Sequencing was performed on peripheral blood. This TCR was sampled from a woman aged 55-75 years with active or convalescent COVID-19. This chain connects TRBV28 to TRBJ1-1; D call uncertain. CDR3 sequence: CAIIPGSMNTEAFF. The CDR3 DNA follows: TGTGCCATCATTCCGGGATCCATGAACACTGAAGCTTTCTTT.